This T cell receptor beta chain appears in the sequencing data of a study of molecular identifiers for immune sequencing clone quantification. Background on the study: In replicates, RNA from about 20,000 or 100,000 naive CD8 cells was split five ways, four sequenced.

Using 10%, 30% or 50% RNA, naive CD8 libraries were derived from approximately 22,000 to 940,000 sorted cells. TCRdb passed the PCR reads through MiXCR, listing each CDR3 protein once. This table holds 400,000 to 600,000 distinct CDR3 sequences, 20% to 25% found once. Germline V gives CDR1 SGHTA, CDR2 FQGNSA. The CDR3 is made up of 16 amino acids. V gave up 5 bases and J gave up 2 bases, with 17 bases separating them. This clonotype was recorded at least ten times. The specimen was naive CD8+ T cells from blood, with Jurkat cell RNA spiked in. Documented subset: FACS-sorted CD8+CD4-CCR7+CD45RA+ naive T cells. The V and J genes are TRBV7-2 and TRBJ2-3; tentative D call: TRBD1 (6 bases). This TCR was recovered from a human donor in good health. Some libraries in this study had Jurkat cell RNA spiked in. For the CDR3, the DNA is TGTGCCAGCAGCCCAGAGGGGGTCTCGATCACAGATACGCAGTATTTT. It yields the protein CASSPEGVSITDTQYF.